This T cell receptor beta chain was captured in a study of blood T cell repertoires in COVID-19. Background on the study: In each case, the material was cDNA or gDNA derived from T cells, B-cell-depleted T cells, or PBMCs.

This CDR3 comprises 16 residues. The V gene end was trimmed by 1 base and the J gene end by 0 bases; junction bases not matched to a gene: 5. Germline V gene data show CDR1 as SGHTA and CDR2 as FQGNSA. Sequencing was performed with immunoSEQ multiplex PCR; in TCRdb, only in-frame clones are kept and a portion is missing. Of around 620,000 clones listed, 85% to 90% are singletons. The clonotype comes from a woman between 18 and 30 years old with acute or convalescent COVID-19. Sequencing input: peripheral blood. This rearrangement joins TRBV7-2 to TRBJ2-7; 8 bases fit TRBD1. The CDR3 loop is CASSLDRGTGSYEQYF. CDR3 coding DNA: TGTGCCAGCAGCTTAGATCGTGGGACAGGCTCCTACGAGCAGTACTTC.